The sequence of this TCR beta chain was determined in a study of neurological immune-mediated disorders (dated by TCRdb to about 2019). About the study as a whole: The study compared peripheral blood TCR-beta repertoires of HTLV-I-associated myelopathy (HAM/TSP) patients, multiple sclerosis patients and healthy controls using UMI-based sequencing. The cohort was made up of 68 subjects, consisting of 15 or so HAM/TSP patients, approximately 35 multiple sclerosis patients and about 20 healthy controls. The approximately 100 TCR-beta libraries included longitudinal samples, technical triplicates and paired sorted CD4+ and CD8+ T-cell subsets alongside PBMC samples. Each longitudinal HAM/TSP and healthy donor was sampled at 3 time-points spaced at about 3-40 month intervals.

The germline V gene provides CDR1 SGHRS and CDR2 YFSETQ. The CDR3 has 15 amino acids, counting the end cysteine and phenylalanine. Only the CDR3 region is kept as DNA, spanning 45 bases read in frame from base 1. Unmatched junction bases come to 8, with V trimmed by 0 bases and J by 6 bases. Paper-wide results and their limitations: The highest TCR clonal expansion was observed in HAM/TSP patients, whereas the lowest was observed in MS patients, even when compared with healthy controls. Across subjects, expanded clones never shared an identical CDR3 amino acid sequence, which suggests that the TCR-beta repertoires in every group were private.

This clonotype was recorded many times. Its antigen remains unidentified. No per-base quality is available; no much larger clone lies one base away. To synthesize cDNA, template-switch 5'RACE was performed with a primer carrying a 10-nucleotide random unique molecular identifier so that each TCR transcript was tagged. Each sequencing run produced over 160 million TCR-beta sequences covering 15-18 subjects. The RNeasy kit was used for extraction of total RNA. Using the KAPA Real-time Library Amplification kit, TCR-beta VDJ regions were amplified with primers for the TCR constant region and the 5'RACE anchor. A first PCR added sample indexes and Illumina adaptors, and a second PCR then raised library yield. After purification with Ampure beads, the TCR product of roughly 650 bp was size-selected on a 2% E-gel SizeSelection system. Before pooling, library quality was assessed on a Bioanalyzer, concentration was determined with Qubit, and library quantification was performed with the Kapa Library Quantification kit. Libraries were sequenced paired-end 2 x 150 bp on an Illumina HiSeq 2500. To increase sequence diversity, 25-30% phiX was spiked into each library pool. Under the source paper's analysis protocol: The UMI-based MiGEC pipeline processed quality-filtered reads and removed over 75% of raw TCR sequences during error correction. IMGT germline references were used for aligning VDJ genes, and each clonotype was defined as a unique CDR3 amino acid sequence together with its V-J genes. Clonal expansion, Shannon diversity and CDR3 relatedness were evaluated with VDJtools (CalcPairwiseDistances, ClusterSamples), while phylogenetic trees were built in CLCbio workbench. Clones with at least 8 unique UMIs were defined as expanded, with this threshold being based on coefficient-of-variation modelling across technical triplicates. TCRdb ran its own pipeline on the public reads, namely fastp trimming at Q25 and MiXCR clone calling, and kept in-frame beta chains. Each record represents a unique CDR3 protein, reported with the most common genes and DNA among its rows. The V and J calls follow TCRdb's processing rather than the paper's. The sample yields 71,000 or so distinct CDR3 sequences; around 13% were counted once. 4.6% of the sample comes from the top ten.

According to the study, the label for this sample's time point signals: longitudinal time-point 1 (baseline). Unsorted PBMC libraries were generated from 2 million PBMCs stored in RNAlater at -80 °C until RNA extraction. Peripheral blood was subjected to Ficoll-Hypaque density gradient centrifugation to isolate PBMCs, which were then cryopreserved in liquid nitrogen. Sample: PBMCs. The sequence is built from TRBV5-1 and TRBJ1-1; 7 of the junction bases match TRBD1. The TCR was taken from a female donor with HTLV-1-associated myelopathy (HAM/TSP). The DNA sequence reads TGCGCCAGCAGCTTGGTACCGGGACAGTTCGCTGAAGCTTTCTTT. Translated, this is CASSLVPGQFAEAFF.